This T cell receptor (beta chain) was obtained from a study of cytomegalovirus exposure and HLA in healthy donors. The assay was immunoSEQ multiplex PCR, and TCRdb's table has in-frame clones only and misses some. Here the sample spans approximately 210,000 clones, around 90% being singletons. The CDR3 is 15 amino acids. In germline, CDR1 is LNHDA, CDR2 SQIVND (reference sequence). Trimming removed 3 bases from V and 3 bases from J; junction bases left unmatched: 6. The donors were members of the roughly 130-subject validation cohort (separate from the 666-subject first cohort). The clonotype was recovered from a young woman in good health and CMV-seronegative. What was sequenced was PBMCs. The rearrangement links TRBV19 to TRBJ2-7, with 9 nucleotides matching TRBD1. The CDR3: CASSIRDREGYEQYF. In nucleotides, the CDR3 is TGTGCCAGTAGTATCCGGGACAGGGAGGGCTACGAGCAGTACTTC.